These T cell receptor beta chains were read from a single sample in a study of response to subunit inactivated influenza vaccine. TCRdb analysed the RT-PCR reads with MiXCR anew, one entry per CDR3 protein. This repertoire shows about 700,000 distinct CDR3 sequences, approximately 15% found once; its top ten account for approximately 7%. The sample here was PBMCs from blood, taken roughly 2 weeks before vaccination. The receptors stem from a man aged 50 or older who received an inactivated influenza vaccine. The CDR3 runs from the conserved cysteine through the conserved F or W. A D gene is named only where the DNA matches it firmly. The listing skips clone size in some rows; elsewhere it reads once, few, many or a size class.

abundance	d_gene	j_gene	v_gene	CDR3aa	CDR3nt
.	.	TRBJ2-3	TRBV10-3	CAISESLLTDTQYF	TGTGCCATCAGTGAGTCTTTGTTAACAGATACGCAGTATTTT
.	TRBD1	TRBJ2-1	TRBV29-1	CSVGRTGMMREQFF	TGCAGCGTTGGTCGGACAGGGATGATGCGTGAGCAGTTCTTC
few	.	TRBJ2-4	TRBV5-4	CASSLDSRGENIQYF	TGTGCCAGCAGCTTGGACTCGAGGGGGGAAAACATTCAGTACTTC
.	.	TRBJ2-7	TRBV10-3	CATLALSSYEQYF	TGTGCCACTTTAGCGTTGTCCTCCTACGAGCAGTACTTC
.	TRBD2	TRBJ2-1	TRBV5-1	CASSLWTSGGAQTYNEQFF	TGCGCCAGCAGCTTGTGGACTAGCGGGGGGGCCCAAACCTACAATGAGCAGTTCTTC
few	.	TRBJ2-1	TRBV4-2	CASSQDEPLGNEQFF	TGTGCCAGCAGCCAAGATGAACCGTTGGGCAATGAGCAGTTCTTC
.	TRBD1	TRBJ2-7	TRBV20-1	CSARVRDRYAYEQYF	TGCAGTGCTAGAGTCCGGGACAGGTATGCCTACGAGCAGTACTTC
few	.	TRBJ1-1	TRBV7-3	CASSSGPYLNTEAFF	TGTGCCAGCAGCTCGGGACCCTATTTGAACACTGAAGCTTTCTTT
few	TRBD2	TRBJ2-7	TRBV12-3/TRBV12-4	CASSGGLGIYEQYF	TGTGCCAGCAGCGGGGGACTAGGGATCTACGAGCAGTACTTC
few	.	TRBJ1-6	TRBV5-1	CASRPIGGNNSPLHF	TGCGCCAGCAGACCAATTGGCGGAAATAATTCACCCCTCCACTTT
.	.	TRBJ1-2	TRBV6-5	CASSSSPVYGYTF	TGTGCCAGCAGTTCATCCCCAGTCTATGGCTACACCTTC
.	TRBD2	TRBJ2-3	TRBV3-1	CATSKGGGAISTDTQYF	TGTGCCACCAGCAAGGGCGGGGGAGCGATTTCGACAGATACGCAGTATTTT
few	.	TRBJ2-7	TRBV14	CASSRDRDTAYEQYF	TGTGCCAGCAGCCGAGACCGGGACACAGCCTACGAGCAGTACTTC
many	.	TRBJ1-1	TRBV15	CATSRPGVGNTEAFF	TGTGCCACCAGCAGACCAGGTGTCGGGAACACTGAAGCTTTCTTT
few	.	TRBJ2-2	TRBV5-1	CASSSRPGRVGAGELFF	TGCGCCAGCAGCAGCCGACCGGGACGAGTCGGGGCCGGGGAGCTGTTTTTT
few	TRBD2	TRBJ2-7	TRBV5-1	CASSFQRGIYEQYF	TGCGCCAGCAGCTTCCAGCGGGGGATCTACGAGCAGTACTTC
.	.	TRBJ2-1	TRBV3-1	CATSQDRGEWNEQFF	TGTGCCACCAGCCAAGATCGAGGGGAGTGGAATGAGCAGTTCTTC
few	.	TRBJ2-1	TRBV5-5	CASSMIPGTSLYNEQFF	TGTGCCAGCAGCATGATCCCCGGGACATCCCTGTACAATGAGCAGTTCTTC
few	TRBD2	TRBJ2-1	TRBV5-1	CASSPLLAGVNNEQFF	TGCGCCAGCAGCCCGTTACTAGCGGGAGTTAACAATGAGCAGTTCTTC
many	TRBD1	TRBJ2-2	TRBV27	CASSLQGQGKAGELFF	TGTGCCAGCAGTCTACAGGGACAGGGCAAGGCCGGGGAGCTGTTTTTT
.	.	TRBJ2-1	TRBV7-2	CASSSGGVAQFF	TGTGCCAGCAGCTCTGGGGGAGTCGCGCAGTTCTTC
few	.	TRBJ2-7	TRBV10-3	CAIREGDSYEQYF	TGTGCCATCAGGGAGGGGGATTCCTACGAGCAGTACTTC
.	.	TRBJ2-7	TRBV19	CASNDRDTSYEQYF	TGTGCCAGTAATGACCGGGACACCTCCTACGAGCAGTACTTC
.	.	TRBJ1-1	TRBV12-5	CASGLPGAGYTEAFF	TGTGCTAGTGGTTTGCCAGGCGCGGGCTACACTGAAGCTTTCTTT
.	.	TRBJ2-7	TRBV12-3/TRBV12-4	CAIQDSSYEQYF	TGTGCCATCCAGGATAGCTCCTACGAGCAGTACTTC